This is a list of T cell receptor beta chains from one sample in a study of spatial heterogeneity in lung cancer. TCRdb recomputed calls from the 5' RACE reads with MiXCR, one row per CDR3 protein. The sample has 110,000 or so distinct CDR3 sequences, 9.5% to 14% seen once; the top ten hold roughly a quarter. Sequencing was performed on PBMCs, taken at follow-up. The receptors derive from a female donor with early-stage non-small cell lung cancer. CDR3s include the opening cysteine and the closing phenylalanine or tryptophan. The D gene is left open where the match is weak. Some rows mark clone size as missing; the rest say once, few, many or name a class of expanded clone.

v_gene	j_gene	d_gene	abundance	CDR3aa	CDR3nt
TRBV5-1	TRBJ2-7	NA	few	CASSQDYDKQYF	TGCGCCAGCAGCCAGGACTATGATAAGCAGTACTTC
TRBV7-7	TRBJ2-1	NA	NA	CASSRLGQSYNEQFF	TGTGCCAGCAGCCGATTAGGACAGTCCTACAATGAGCAGTTCTTC
TRBV20-1	TRBJ1-2	NA	few	CSARGTLGGYTF	TGCAGTGCTAGAGGGACCCTGGGGGGCTACACCTTC
TRBV20-1	TRBJ2-1	NA	NA	CSARDPQRNPNEQFF	TGCAGTGCTAGAGATCCCCAGCGTAACCCCAATGAGCAGTTCTTC
TRBV30	TRBJ1-1	NA	few	CAWMRQHTEAFF	TGTGCCTGGATGAGGCAGCACACTGAAGCTTTCTTT
TRBV14	TRBJ1-1	NA	few	CASSPFSGGTEAFF	TGTGCCAGCAGTCCCTTTTCAGGTGGCACTGAAGCTTTCTTT
TRBV6-6	TRBJ2-1	NA	NA	CASSYSNIAPNLVGSYNEQFF	TGTGCCAGCAGTTACTCGAATATAGCGCCTAACCTAGTGGGATCCTACAATGAGCAGTTCTTC
TRBV10-3	TRBJ2-1	TRBD1	many	CATQGGTGNEQFF	TGTGCCACCCAGGGGGGGACAGGGAATGAGCAGTTCTTC
TRBV11-3	TRBJ2-2	TRBD2	NA	CASSGLANTGELFF	TGTGCCAGCTCAGGACTAGCGAACACCGGGGAGCTGTTTTTT
TRBV28	TRBJ2-1	NA	NA	CASSPLGSNEQFF	TGTGCCAGCAGTCCCTTAGGCAGCAATGAGCAGTTCTTC
TRBV11-1	TRBJ1-6	NA	NA	CASSLAPRGGATYSPLHF	TGTGCCAGCAGCTTAGCCCCGAGGGGGGGGGCGACCTATTCACCCCTCCACTTT
TRBV5-1	TRBJ2-7	NA	many	CASSDGYEQYF	TGCGCCAGCTCGGACGGCTACGAGCAGTACTTC